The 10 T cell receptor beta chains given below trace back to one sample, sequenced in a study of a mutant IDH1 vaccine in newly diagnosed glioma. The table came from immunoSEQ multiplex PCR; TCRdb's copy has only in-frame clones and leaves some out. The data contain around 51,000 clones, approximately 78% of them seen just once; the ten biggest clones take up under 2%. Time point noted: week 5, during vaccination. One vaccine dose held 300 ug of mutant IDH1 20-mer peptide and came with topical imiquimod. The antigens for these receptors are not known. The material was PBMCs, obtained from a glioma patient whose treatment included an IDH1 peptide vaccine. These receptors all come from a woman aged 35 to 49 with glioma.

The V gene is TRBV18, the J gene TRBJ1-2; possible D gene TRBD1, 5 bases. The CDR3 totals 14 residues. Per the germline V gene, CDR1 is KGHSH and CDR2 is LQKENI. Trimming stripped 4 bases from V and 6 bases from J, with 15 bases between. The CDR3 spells CASSLRGWDDGYTF. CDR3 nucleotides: TGTGCCAGCTCACTCCGGGGGTGGGACGATGGCTACACCTTC.

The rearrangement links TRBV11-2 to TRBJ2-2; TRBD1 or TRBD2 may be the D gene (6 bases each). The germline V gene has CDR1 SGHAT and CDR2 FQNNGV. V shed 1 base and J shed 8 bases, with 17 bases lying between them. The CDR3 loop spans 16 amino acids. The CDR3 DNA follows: TGTGCCAGCAGCTTAGCTCGGGGGCTAGCAACAGGGGAGCTGTTTTTT. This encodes CASSLARGLATGELFF.

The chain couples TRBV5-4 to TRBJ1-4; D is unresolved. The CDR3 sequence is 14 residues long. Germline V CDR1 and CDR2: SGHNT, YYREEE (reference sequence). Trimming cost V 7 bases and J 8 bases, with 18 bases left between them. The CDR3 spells CASGSAAGGEKLFF. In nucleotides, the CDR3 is TGTGCCAGCGGCTCGGCGGCTGGAGGAGAAAAACTGTTTTTT.

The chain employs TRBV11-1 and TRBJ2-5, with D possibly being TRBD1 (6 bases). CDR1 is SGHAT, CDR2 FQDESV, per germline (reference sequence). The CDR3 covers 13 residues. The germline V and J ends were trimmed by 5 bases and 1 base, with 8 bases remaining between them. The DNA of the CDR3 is TGTGCCAGCAGCCCGGACAGCCAAGAGACCCAGTACTTC. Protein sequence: CASSPDSQETQYF.

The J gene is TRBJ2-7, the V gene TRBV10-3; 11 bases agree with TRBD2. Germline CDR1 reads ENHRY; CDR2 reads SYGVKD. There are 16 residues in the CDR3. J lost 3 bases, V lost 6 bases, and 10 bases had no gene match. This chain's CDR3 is CAIRAGGSGGDYEQYF. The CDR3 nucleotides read TGTGCCATCAGGGCGGGGGGTAGCGGGGGGGACTACGAGCAGTACTTC.

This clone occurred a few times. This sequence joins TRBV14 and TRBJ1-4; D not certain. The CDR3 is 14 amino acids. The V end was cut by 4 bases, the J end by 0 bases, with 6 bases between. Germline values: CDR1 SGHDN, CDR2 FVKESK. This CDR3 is CASSLSPTNEKLFF. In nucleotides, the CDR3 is TGTGCCAGCAGCCTATCACCAACTAATGAAAAACTGTTTTTT.

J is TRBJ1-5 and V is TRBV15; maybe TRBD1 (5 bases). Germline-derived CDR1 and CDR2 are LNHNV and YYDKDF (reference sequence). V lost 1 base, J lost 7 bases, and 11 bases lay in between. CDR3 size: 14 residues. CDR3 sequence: CATSRAGAGQPQHF. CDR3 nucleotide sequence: TGTGCCACCAGCAGAGCTGGGGCAGGCCAGCCCCAGCATTTT.

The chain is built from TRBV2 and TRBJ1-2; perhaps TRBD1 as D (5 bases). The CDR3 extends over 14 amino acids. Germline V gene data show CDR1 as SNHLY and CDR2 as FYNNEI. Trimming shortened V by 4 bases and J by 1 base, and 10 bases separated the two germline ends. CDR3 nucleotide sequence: TGTGCCAGCAGTGGACAGCTGGGTAACTATGGCTACACCTTC. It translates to CASSGQLGNYGYTF.

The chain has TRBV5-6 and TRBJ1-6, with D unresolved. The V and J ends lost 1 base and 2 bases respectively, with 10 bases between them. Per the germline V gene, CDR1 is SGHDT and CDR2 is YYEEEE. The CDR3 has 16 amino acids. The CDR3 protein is CASSLKGGTYNSPLHF. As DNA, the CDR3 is TGTGCCAGCAGCTTGAAGGGAGGAACCTATAATTCACCCCTCCACTTT.

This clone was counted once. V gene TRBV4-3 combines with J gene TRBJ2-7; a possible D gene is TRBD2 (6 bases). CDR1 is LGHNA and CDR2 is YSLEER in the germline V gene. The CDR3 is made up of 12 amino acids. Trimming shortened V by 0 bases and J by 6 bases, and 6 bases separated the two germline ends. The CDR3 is CASSQEGGEQYF. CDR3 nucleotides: TGCGCCAGCAGCCAAGAGGGGGGCGAGCAGTACTTC.